This T cell receptor beta chain was documented in a study of T cells in Graves' hyperthyroidism and ophthalmopathy. Uncontrolled infections, other autoimmune diseases, pregnancy or lactation led to exclusion of patients. PBMCs were sourced from roughly 9.1 ml fresh peripheral blood. Amplification of TCR beta CDR3 regions used RNA as the template. With the HTBI primer set, the TCR CDR3 went through a first round of RT-PCR. TCRdb redid the calling of the multiplex PCR reads with MiXCR, one entry per CDR3 protein. The table lists roughly 30,000 distinct CDR3 sequences, around 40% of them singletons, with 9% to 12% in the top ten. A note on this clonotype: What it recognizes is unknown.

Study-level points and caveats: Among clonotypes expanded in thyroid above 0.001, most were also found in blood.

Trimming pared 0 bases from V and 2 bases from J, leaving 5 bases between. From germline, CDR1 is DFQATT and CDR2 SNEGSKA (reference sequence). The CDR3 totals 12 residues. This rearrangement joins TRBV20-1 to TRBJ2-7; D ambiguous. This clonotype was sampled from a woman aged 30 to 39 with Graves' hyperthyroidism. Sequencing was performed on blood. The CDR3 here is CSAREGTYEQYF. Written as DNA, the CDR3 is TGCAGTGCTAGAGAGGGTACCTACGAGCAGTACTTC.